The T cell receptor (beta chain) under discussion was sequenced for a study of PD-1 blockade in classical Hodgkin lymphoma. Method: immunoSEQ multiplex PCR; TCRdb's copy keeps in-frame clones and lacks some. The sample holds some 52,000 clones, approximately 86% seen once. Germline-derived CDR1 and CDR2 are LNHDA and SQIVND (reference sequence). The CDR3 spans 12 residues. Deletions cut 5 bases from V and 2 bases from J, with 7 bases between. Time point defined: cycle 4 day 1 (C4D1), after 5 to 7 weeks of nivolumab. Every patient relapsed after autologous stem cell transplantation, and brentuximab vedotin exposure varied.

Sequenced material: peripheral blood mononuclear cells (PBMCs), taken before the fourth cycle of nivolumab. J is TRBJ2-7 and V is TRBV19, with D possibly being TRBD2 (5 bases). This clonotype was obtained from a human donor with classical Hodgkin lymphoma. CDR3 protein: CASSSGAYEQYF. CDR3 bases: TGTGCCAGTAGTTCCGGGGCCTACGAGCAGTACTTC.